The TCR beta chain under discussion was sequenced for a study of shared clonotypes between healthy human individuals. About the research overall: Three plates each covered CD4 naive and memory; CD8 naive two, CD8 memory one.

Findings and limits, study-wide: Memory subsets generally showed lower estimated richness than naive subsets.

TCRdb's copy holds only in-frame clones and misses some; the assay was immunoSEQ multiplex PCR. The sample has around 1.4 million clones; 98% to 99% are singletons. Concerning this clone: The target antigen is unknown.

The germline V and J ends were trimmed by 10 bases and 0 bases, with 19 bases remaining between them. This CDR3 spans 15 amino acids. Germline CDR1 MNHEY, CDR2 SVGAGI. There were no recent acute infections or vaccinations among the donors, who were healthy HIV-negative adults. Partitioning of CD4+ cells yielded a CD45RA+ naive subset and a CD45RA-negative memory subset. This sequence was found in a man aged 25-45 years in good health. The V gene is TRBV6-5, the J gene TRBJ2-7; D possibly uses TRBD1 or TRBD2 (5 bases each). Material: naive CD4+ T cells sorted from blood. Indicated subset: CD45RA+ positively selected. The CDR3 DNA follows: TGTGCCACCGGTAGGGGAGTTGGGGCCTCCTACGAGCAGTACTTC. Translated, it gives CATGRGVGASYEQYF.